This TCR beta chain emerged from a study of T cells in Graves' hyperthyroidism and ophthalmopathy. The CDR3 has 14 residues. Germline CDR1 LNHDA, CDR2 SQIVND (reference sequence). V lost 4 bases to trimming and J lost 9 bases; unmatched junction nucleotides: 4. RNA transcripts provided the source from which TCR beta CDR3 regions were amplified. TCR CDR3 regions were first amplified by RT-PCR with HTBI primers. TCRdb analysed the multiplex PCR reads with MiXCR anew, one entry per CDR3 protein. The repertoire holds 450,000 to 700,000 distinct CDR3 sequences, with around 45% as singletons. In this sample, this clonotype turned up many times.

This sequence was found in a woman aged 18-29 years with Graves' hyperthyroidism. This chain connects TRBV19 to TRBJ1-6; 9 nucleotides agree with TRBD1. The specimen sequenced was peripheral blood or thyroid tissue (not recorded which). In DNA form, the CDR3 reads TGTGCCAGTAGTAACACAGGGGGCCGTTCACCCCTCCACTTT. Its protein product is CASSNTGGRSPLHF.